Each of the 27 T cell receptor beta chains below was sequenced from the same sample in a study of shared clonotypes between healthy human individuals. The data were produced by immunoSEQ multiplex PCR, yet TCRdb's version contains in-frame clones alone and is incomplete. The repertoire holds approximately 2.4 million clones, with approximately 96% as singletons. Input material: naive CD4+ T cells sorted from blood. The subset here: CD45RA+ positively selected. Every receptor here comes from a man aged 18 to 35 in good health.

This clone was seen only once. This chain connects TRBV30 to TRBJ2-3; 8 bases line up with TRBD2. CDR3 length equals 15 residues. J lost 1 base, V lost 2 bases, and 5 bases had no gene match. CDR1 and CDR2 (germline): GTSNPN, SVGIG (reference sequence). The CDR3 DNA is TGTGCCTGGAGTCAAAGCGGGAGCGGCACAGATACGCAGTATTTT. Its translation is CAWSQSGSGTDTQYF.

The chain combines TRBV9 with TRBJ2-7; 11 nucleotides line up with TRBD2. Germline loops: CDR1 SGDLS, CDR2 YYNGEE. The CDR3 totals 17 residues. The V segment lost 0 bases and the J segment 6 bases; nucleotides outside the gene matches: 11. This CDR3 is CASSVALAGGPGGEQYF. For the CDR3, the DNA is TGTGCCAGCAGCGTAGCCCTAGCGGGGGGCCCCGGAGGCGAGCAGTACTTC.

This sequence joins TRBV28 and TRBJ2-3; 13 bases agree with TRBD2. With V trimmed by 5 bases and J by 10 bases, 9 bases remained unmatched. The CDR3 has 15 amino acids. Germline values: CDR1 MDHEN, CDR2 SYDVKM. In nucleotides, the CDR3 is TGTGCCAGCAGTCCACCGGGACTAGCGGGGCCGGCGCAGTATTTT. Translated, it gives CASSPPGLAGPAQYF.

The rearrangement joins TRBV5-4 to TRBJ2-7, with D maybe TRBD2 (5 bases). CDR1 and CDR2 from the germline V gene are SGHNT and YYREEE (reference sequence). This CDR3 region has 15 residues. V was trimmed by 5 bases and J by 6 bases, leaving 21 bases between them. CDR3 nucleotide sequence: TGTGCCAGCAGTCCTTGGGATAGCGTCTCGTCCGAGCAGTACTTC. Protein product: CASSPWDSVSSEQYF.

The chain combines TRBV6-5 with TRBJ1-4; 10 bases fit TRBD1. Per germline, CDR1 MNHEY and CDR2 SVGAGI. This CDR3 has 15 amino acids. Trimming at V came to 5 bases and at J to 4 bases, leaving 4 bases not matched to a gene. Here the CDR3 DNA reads TGTGCCAGCAGTCAAGGGACAGGGGTTAATGAAAAACTGTTTTTT. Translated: CASSQGTGVNEKLFF.

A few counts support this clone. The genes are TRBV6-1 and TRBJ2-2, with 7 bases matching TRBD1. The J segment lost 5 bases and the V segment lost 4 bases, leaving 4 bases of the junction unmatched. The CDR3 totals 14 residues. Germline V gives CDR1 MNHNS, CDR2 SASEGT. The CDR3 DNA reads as TGTGCCAGCAGTGTGGACAGGCCAACCGGGGAGCTGTTTTTT. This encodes CASSVDRPTGELFF.

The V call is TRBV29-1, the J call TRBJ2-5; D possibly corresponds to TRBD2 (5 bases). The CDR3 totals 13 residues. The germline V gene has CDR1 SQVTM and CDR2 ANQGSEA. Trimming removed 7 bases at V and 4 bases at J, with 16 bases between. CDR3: CSAGIGYIETQYF. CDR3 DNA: TGCAGCGCCGGGATCGGGTATATAGAGACCCAGTACTTC. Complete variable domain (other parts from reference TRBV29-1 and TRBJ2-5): SAVISQKPSRDICQRGTSLTIQCQVDSQVTMMFWYRQQPGQSLTLIATANQGSEATYESGFVIDKFPISRPNLTFSTLTVSNMSPEDSSIYLCSAGIGYIETQYFGPGTRLLVL.

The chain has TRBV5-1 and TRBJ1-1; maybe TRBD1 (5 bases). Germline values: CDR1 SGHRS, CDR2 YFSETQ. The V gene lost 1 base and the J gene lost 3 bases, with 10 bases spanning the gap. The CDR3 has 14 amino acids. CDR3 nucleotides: TGCGCCAGCAGCTTGAGGACAACCTACACTGAAGCTTTCTTT. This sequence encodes CASSLRTTYTEAFF.

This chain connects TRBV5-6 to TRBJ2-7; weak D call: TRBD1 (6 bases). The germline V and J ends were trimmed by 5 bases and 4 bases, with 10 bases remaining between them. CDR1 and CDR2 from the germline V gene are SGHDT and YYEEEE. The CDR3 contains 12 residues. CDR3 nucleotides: TGTGCCAGCAGAAGGCAGGGGTACGAGCAGTACTTC. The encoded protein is CASRRQGYEQYF.

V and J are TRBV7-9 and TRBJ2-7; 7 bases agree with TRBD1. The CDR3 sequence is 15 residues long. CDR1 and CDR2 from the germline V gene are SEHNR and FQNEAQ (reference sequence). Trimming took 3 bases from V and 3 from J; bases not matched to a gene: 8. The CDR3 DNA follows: TGTGCCAGCAGCTTCGATAGAGGGACAGACTACGAGCAGTACTTC. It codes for CASSFDRGTDYEQYF.

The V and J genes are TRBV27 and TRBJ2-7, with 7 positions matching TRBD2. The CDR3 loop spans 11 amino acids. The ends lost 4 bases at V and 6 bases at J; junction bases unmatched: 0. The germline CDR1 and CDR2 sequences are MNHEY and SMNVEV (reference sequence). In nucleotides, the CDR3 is TGTGCCAGCAGTTCGGGGGGCGAGCAGTACTTC. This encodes CASSSGGEQYF.

The CDR3 DNA reads as TGTGCCAGCTCGTCGGATGGGGACATTCAGTACTTC. It yields the protein CASSSDGDIQYF. The V gene is TRBV18, the J gene TRBJ2-4; no clear D gene. The V and J ends lost 6 bases and 8 bases respectively, with 11 bases between them. Per germline, CDR1 KGHSH and CDR2 LQKENI. The CDR3 is 12 residues long.

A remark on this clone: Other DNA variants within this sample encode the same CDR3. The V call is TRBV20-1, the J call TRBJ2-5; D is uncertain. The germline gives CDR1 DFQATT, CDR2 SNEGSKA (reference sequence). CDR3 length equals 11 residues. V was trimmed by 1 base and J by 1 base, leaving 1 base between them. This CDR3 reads CSARGQETQYF. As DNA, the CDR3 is TGCAGTGCTAGAGGCCAAGAGACCCAGTACTTC.

The DNA for the CDR3 is TGCGCCAGCAGCCAAGAGGTCAGACGCTCCTACGAGCAGTACTTC. Protein product: CASSQEVRRSYEQYF. This sequence joins TRBV4-1 and TRBJ2-7; D is undetermined. There are 15 residues in the CDR3. The V gene lost 0 bases and the J gene lost 0 bases, with 9 bases spanning the gap. In germline, CDR1 is MGHRA, CDR2 YSYEKL.

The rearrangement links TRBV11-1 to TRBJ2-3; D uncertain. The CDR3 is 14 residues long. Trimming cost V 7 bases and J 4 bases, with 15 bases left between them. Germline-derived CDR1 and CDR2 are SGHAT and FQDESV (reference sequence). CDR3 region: CASKIQAGADTQYF. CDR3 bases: TGTGCCAGCAAGATCCAGGCCGGCGCAGATACGCAGTATTTT. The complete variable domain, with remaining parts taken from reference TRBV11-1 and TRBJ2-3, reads EAEVAQSPRYKITEKSQAVAFWCDPISGHATLYWYRQILGQGPELLVQFQDESVVDDSQLPKDRFSAERLKGVDSTLKIQPAELGDSAMYLCASKIQAGADTQYFGPGTRLTVL.

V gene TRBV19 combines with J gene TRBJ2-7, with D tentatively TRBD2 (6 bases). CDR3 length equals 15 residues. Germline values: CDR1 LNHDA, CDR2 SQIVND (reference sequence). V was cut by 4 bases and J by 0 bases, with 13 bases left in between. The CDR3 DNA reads TGTGCCAGTAGTACGGGGGACTCCTACTCCTACGAGCAGTACTTC. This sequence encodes CASSTGDSYSYEQYF. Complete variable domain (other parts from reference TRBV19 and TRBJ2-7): DGGITQSPKYLFRKEGQNVTLSCEQNLNHDAMYWYRQDPGQGLRLIYYSQIVNDFQKGDIAEGYSVSREKKESFPLTVTSAQKNPTAFYLCASSTGDSYSYEQYFGPGTRLTVT.

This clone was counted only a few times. The CDR3 DNA is TGTGCCAGCAGCCGTTTTTCGGACAGCGTCTATGGCTACACCTTC. Encoded protein: CASSRFSDSVYGYTF. V usage is TRBV6-5 and J usage is TRBJ1-2, with a weak D call TRBD1 (6 bases). CDR3 length: 15 residues. The germline V and J ends were trimmed by 6 bases and 4 bases, with 18 bases remaining between them. CDR1 MNHEY and CDR2 SVGAGI come from the germline V gene.

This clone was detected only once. CDR3 in amino acids: CASSTGGPQFF. CDR3 nucleotide sequence: TGTGCCAGCAGCACAGGGGGTCCCCAGTTCTTC. The V gene is TRBV6-5, the J gene TRBJ2-1; 8 nucleotides line up with TRBD1. The V segment lost 6 bases and the J segment 13 bases; nucleotides outside the gene matches: 5. This CDR3 has 11 residues. Germline V CDR1 and CDR2: MNHEY, SVGAGI.

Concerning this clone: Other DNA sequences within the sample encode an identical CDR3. The CDR3 protein is CASSVGGPEAFF. The CDR3, as DNA: TGTGCCAGCAGCGTAGGGGGGCCTGAAGCTTTCTTT. The rearrangement uses TRBV9 and TRBJ1-1; D is possibly TRBD1 (6 bases). This CDR3 is 12 amino acids long. Germline CDR1 SGDLS, CDR2 YYNGEE. V was cut by 0 bases and J by 6 bases, with 6 bases left in between.

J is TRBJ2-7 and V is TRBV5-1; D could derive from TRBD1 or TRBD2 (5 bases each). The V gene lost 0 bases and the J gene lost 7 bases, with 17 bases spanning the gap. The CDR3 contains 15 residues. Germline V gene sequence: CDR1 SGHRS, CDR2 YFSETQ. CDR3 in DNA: TGCGCCAGCAGCTTGGAGGGGACGGTGTCTATGGAGCAGTACTTC. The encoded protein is CASSLEGTVSMEQYF. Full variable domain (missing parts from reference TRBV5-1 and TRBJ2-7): KAGVTQTPRYLIKTRGQQVTLSCSPISGHRSVSWYQQTPGQGLQFLFEYFSETQRNKGNFPGRFSGRQFSNSRSEMNVSTLELGDSALYLCASSLEGTVSMEQYFGPGTRLTVT.

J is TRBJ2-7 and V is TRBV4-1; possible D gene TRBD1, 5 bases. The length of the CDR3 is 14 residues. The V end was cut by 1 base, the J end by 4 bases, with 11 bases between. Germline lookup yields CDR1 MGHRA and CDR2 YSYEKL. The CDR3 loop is CASSQVVGQYEQYF. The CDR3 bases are TGCGCCAGCAGCCAAGTGGTGGGGCAGTACGAGCAGTACTTC.

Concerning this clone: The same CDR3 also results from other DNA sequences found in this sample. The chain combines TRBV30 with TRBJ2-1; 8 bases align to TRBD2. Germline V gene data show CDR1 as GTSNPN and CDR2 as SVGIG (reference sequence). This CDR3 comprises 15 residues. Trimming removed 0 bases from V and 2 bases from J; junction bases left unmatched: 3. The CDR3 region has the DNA TGTGCCTGGAGTGTGTCGGGGGGGCCCTACAATGAGCAGTTCTTC. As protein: CAWSVSGGPYNEQFF. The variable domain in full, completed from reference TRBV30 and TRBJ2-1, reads SQTIHQWPATLVQPVGSPLSLECTVEGTSNPNLYWYRQAAGRGLQLLFYSVGIGQISSEVPQNLSASRPQDRQFILSSKKLLLSDSGFYLCAWSVSGGPYNEQFFGPGTRLTVL.

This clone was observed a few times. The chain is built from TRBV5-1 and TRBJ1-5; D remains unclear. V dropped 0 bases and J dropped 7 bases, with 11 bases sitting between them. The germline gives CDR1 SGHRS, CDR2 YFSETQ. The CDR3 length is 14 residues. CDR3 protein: CASSLDPTGQPQHF. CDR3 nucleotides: TGCGCCAGCAGCTTGGATCCCACGGGCCAGCCCCAGCATTTT. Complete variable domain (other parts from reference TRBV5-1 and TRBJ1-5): KAGVTQTPRYLIKTRGQQVTLSCSPISGHRSVSWYQQTPGQGLQFLFEYFSETQRNKGNFPGRFSGRQFSNSRSEMNVSTLELGDSALYLCASSLDPTGQPQHFGDGTRLSIL.

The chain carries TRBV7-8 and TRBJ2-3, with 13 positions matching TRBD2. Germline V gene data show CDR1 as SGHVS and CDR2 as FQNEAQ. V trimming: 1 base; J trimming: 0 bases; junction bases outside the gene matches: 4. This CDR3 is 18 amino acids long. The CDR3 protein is CASSLGLAGGSSTDTQYF. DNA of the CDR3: TGTGCCAGCAGCTTAGGACTAGCGGGAGGAAGTAGCACAGATACGCAGTATTTT.

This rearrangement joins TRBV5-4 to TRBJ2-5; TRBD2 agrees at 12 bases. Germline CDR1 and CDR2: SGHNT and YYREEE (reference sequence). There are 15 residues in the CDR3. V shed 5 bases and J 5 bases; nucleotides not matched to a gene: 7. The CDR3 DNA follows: TGTGCCAGCAGTCGTGGACTAGCGGGAAAGGAGACCCAGTACTTC. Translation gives CASSRGLAGKETQYF. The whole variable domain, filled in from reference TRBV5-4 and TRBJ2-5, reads ETGVTQSPTHLIKTRGQQVTLRCSSQSGHNTVSWYQQALGQGPQFIFQYYREEENGRGNFPPRFSGLQFPNYSSELNVNALELDDSALYLCASSRGLAGKETQYFGPGTRLLVL.

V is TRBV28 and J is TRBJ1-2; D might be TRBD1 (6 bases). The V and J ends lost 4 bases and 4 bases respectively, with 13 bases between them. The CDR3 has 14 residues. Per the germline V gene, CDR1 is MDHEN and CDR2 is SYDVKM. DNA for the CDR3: TGTGCCAGCAGTTCCCCGGGACACGTCTATGGCTACACCTTC. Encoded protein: CASSSPGHVYGYTF.

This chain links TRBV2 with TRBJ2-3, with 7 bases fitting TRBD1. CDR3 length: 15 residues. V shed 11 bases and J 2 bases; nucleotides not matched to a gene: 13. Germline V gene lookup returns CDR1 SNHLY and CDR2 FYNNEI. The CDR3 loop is CAGSTQGMNTDTQYF. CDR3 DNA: TGTGCCGGTTCGACACAGGGGATGAACACAGATACGCAGTATTTT.